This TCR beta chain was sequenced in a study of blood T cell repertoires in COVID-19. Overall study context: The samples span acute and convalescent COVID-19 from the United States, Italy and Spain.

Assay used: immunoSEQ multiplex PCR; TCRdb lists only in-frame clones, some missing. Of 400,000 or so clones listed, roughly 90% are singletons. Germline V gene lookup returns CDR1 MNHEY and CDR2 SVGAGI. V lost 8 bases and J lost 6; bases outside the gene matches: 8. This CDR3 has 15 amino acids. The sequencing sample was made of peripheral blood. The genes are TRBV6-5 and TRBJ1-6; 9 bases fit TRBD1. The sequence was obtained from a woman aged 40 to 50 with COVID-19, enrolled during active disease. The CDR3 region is CASRSPGQGNSPLHF. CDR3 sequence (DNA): TGTGCCAGCCGCTCCCCGGGACAGGGTAATTCACCCCTCCACTTT.